The 32 T cell receptor beta chains listed next were all sequenced from one sample in a study of T cell responses to AZD1222 COVID-19 vaccine. Libraries were prepared by immunoSEQ multiplex PCR; TCRdb keeps only in-frame clonotypes and omits some of them. The profile shows around 99,000 clones, about 90% of them singletons. Sequenced here: peripheral blood, sampled 28 days after the second AZD1222 dose. The receptor source for this set is an adult who received the AZD1222 COVID-19 vaccine.

Only one count was recorded for this clone. The V gene is TRBV7-6, the J gene TRBJ2-4; D not certain. The CDR3 has 19 amino acids. V lost 1 base, J lost 0 bases, and 19 bases lay in between. Germline V gives CDR1 SGHVS, CDR2 FNYEAQ. The CDR3 bases are TGTGCCAGCAGCTTAGATGCAGAAACCTTCCCCTTAGCCAAAAACATTCAGTACTTC. This encodes CASSLDAETFPLAKNIQYF.

The genes are TRBV5-1 and TRBJ2-1; D is perhaps TRBD2 (5 bases). This CDR3 spans 12 amino acids. Germline V gene data show CDR1 as SGHRS and CDR2 as YFSETQ. Between the trimmed V and J ends, which lost 7 bases and 4 bases, there was a span of 9 bases. The CDR3, as DNA: TGCGCCAGCGGGAGCGAGTACAATGAGCAGTTCTTC. It encodes CASGSEYNEQFF.

A few counts support this clone. This chain links TRBV29-1 with TRBJ1-2; D ambiguous. V gave up 3 bases and J gave up 4 bases, with 12 bases separating them. Germline values: CDR1 SQVTM, CDR2 ANQGSEA. The CDR3 contains 13 residues. The CDR3 DNA follows: TGCAGCGTTGAGTCTGGGAACTTCTATGGCTACACCTTC. Its translation: CSVESGNFYGYTF.

J is TRBJ1-1 and V is TRBV15; D unclear. Germline assignment: CDR1 LNHNV and CDR2 YYDKDF (reference sequence). The CDR3 has 13 residues. The V end lost 7 bases, the J end lost 6 bases, and 15 bases lay between the germline ends. The CDR3 DNA reads as TGTGCCACCAACCACATGTCAGAGGCTGAAGCTTTCTTT. Protein sequence: CATNHMSEAEAFF.

V usage is TRBV25-1 and J usage is TRBJ1-4; D call uncertain. The CDR3 is made up of 16 amino acids. Trimming shortened V by 3 bases and J by 0 bases, and 11 bases separated the two germline ends. In germline, CDR1 is MGHDK, CDR2 SYGVNS. The CDR3 loop is CASSDPQRATNEKLFF. The CDR3 DNA follows: TGTGCCAGCAGTGACCCACAACGGGCAACTAATGAAAAACTGTTTTTT. Looking up the rest from reference TRBV25-1 and TRBJ1-4 gives the full variable domain: EADIYQTPRYLVIGTGKKITLECSQTMGHDKMYWYQQDPGMELHLIHYSYGVNSTEKGDLSSESTVSRIRTEHFPLTLESARPSHTSQYLCASSDPQRATNEKLFFGSGTQLSVL.

The chain carries TRBV5-6 and TRBJ1-3, with TRBD1 identical over 7 bases. Losses at the gene ends were 2 bases for V and 1 base for J; bases not matched to a gene: 6. Germline-derived CDR1 and CDR2 are SGHDT and YYEEEE. The CDR3 has 16 amino acids. The CDR3 loop is CASSFYSTGSGNTIYF. Written as DNA, the CDR3 is TGTGCCAGCAGCTTTTATTCGACAGGGTCTGGAAACACCATATATTTT.

This rearrangement joins TRBV6-1 to TRBJ2-3; 8 bases map to TRBD1. The trim removed 3 bases at V and 6 bases at J, leaving 5 bases unmatched. The CDR3 has 14 amino acids. CDR1 is MNHNS, CDR2 SASEGT, per germline. The CDR3 DNA is TGTGCCAGCAGTGACGGGACAGGCGTGGATACGCAGTATTTT. Protein: CASSDGTGVDTQYF.

The chain is built from TRBV11-1 and TRBJ1-1; 9 bases are a match to TRBD1. The germline gives CDR1 SGHAT, CDR2 FQDESV (reference sequence). The CDR3 runs to 14 residues. The junction had 5 bases not matched to a gene; V was cut back by 5 bases and J by 4 bases. CDR3 region: CASSGRQGVTEAFF. CDR3 sequence (DNA): TGTGCCAGCAGCGGAAGACAGGGGGTCACTGAAGCTTTCTTT.

The rearrangement links TRBV18 to TRBJ2-5; D remains ambiguous. CDR3 length: 13 residues. Trimming pared 3 bases from V and 2 bases from J, leaving 7 bases between. CDR1 is KGHSH, CDR2 LQKENI, per germline. The CDR3, as DNA: TGTGCCAGCTCACCGGGTTTACAAGAGACCCAGTACTTC. Amino acid sequence: CASSPGLQETQYF.

The chain has TRBV2 and TRBJ2-5, with 12 nucleotides matching TRBD2. The CDR3 is made up of 16 amino acids. CDR1 and CDR2 (germline): SNHLY, FYNNEI. Trimming took 2 bases from V and 5 from J; bases not matched to a gene: 6. CDR3 sequence: CASSEMSSGGVETQYF. The CDR3 region has the DNA TGTGCCAGCAGTGAAATGTCTAGCGGGGGGGTTGAGACCCAGTACTTC.

The J gene is TRBJ2-2, the V gene TRBV11-1, with 11 bases that match TRBD2. Germline assignment: CDR1 SGHAT and CDR2 FQDESV (reference sequence). V was clipped by 7 bases and J by 6 bases; unmatched bases: 7. The CDR3 has 15 residues. The CDR3 is CASIVAGGPPGELFF. The CDR3 region has the DNA TGTGCCAGCATCGTAGCGGGAGGGCCCCCCGGGGAGCTGTTTTTT.

The V and J genes are TRBV2 and TRBJ1-5; no reliable D call. Germline V gives CDR1 SNHLY, CDR2 FYNNEI. Trimming removed 3 bases at V and 7 bases at J, with 13 bases between. This CDR3 is built from 14 residues. CDR3 region: CASSDGLRMQPQHF. In DNA form, the CDR3 reads TGTGCCAGCAGTGACGGATTAAGAATGCAGCCCCAGCATTTT.

J is TRBJ2-1 and V is TRBV6-6; 7 bases agree with TRBD1. The CDR3 spans 16 residues. V lost 7 bases to trimming and J lost 9 bases; unmatched junction nucleotides: 18. Germline V gives CDR1 MNHNY, CDR2 SVGAGI (reference sequence). The CDR3 is CASNDRTGVVTAEQFF. The CDR3 nucleotides are TGTGCCAGCAACGATCGGACAGGCGTGGTTACCGCTGAGCAGTTCTTC.

The chain uses TRBV5-5 and TRBJ2-5, with TRBD2 matching 8 bases. Germline values: CDR1 SGHKS, CDR2 YYEKEE (reference sequence). The J segment lost 5 bases and the V segment lost 4 bases, leaving 7 bases of the junction unmatched. The CDR3 loop spans 14 amino acids. The CDR3 DNA is TGTGCCAGCAGCCCCGGGGGGGGCTTCGAGACCCAGTACTTC. Protein: CASSPGGGFETQYF. The entire variable domain, with the rest obtained from reference TRBV5-5 and TRBJ2-5, is as follows: DAGVTQSPTHLIKTRGQQVTLRCSPISGHKSVSWYQQVLGQGPQFIFQYYEKEERGRGNFPDRFSARQFPNYSSELNVNALLLGDSALYLCASSPGGGFETQYFGPGTRLLVL.

This chain uses TRBV18 with TRBJ2-1; 9 nucleotides agree with TRBD2. This CDR3 is 16 amino acids long. J lost 1 base, V lost 0 bases, and 1 base had no gene match. Germline values: CDR1 KGHSH, CDR2 LQKENI. The CDR3 sequence is CASSPPSGGSYNEQFF. The CDR3 region has the DNA TGTGCCAGCTCACCACCGAGCGGGGGGTCCTACAATGAGCAGTTCTTC.

The chain is built from TRBV7-3 and TRBJ2-1; 12 bases are a match to TRBD2. The ends lost 3 bases at V and 2 bases at J; junction bases unmatched: 8. Germline V gene data show CDR1 as SGHTA and CDR2 as FQGTGA. The CDR3 length is 18 residues. This CDR3 is CASSFLTSGSLPYNEQFF. The CDR3 bases are TGTGCCAGCAGCTTCCTGACTAGCGGGAGCCTCCCCTACAATGAGCAGTTCTTC. Complete variable domain (other parts from reference TRBV7-3 and TRBJ2-1): GAGVSQTPSNKVTEKGKYVELRCDPISGHTALYWYRQSLGQGPEFLIYFQGTGAADDSGLPNDRFFAVRPEGSVSTLKIQRTERGDSAVYLCASSFLTSGSLPYNEQFFGPGTRLTVL.

The genes are TRBV6-1 and TRBJ1-2, with D tentatively TRBD1 (6 bases). The germline V gene has CDR1 MNHNS and CDR2 SASEGT. This CDR3 is built from 14 residues. Trimming stripped 3 bases from V and 5 bases from J, with 13 bases between. The CDR3 spells CASSDHQGIYGYTF. The CDR3 DNA is TGTGCCAGCAGTGATCATCAGGGGATATATGGCTACACCTTC.

The chain combines TRBV6-5 with TRBJ1-5; D gene uncertain. V was shortened by 2 bases and J by 2 bases, with 10 bases between the two germline ends. There are 15 residues in the CDR3. Germline V gene data show CDR1 as MNHEY and CDR2 as SVGAGI. The chain's CDR3 is CASSYGGNGNQPQHF. Written as DNA, the CDR3 is TGTGCCAGCAGTTACGGCGGAAATGGCAATCAGCCCCAGCATTTT.

CDR3: CASRTSGRDTQYF. The DNA for the CDR3 is TGTGCCAGCAGGACTAGCGGGAGAGATACGCAGTATTTT. V is TRBV12-3 or TRBV12-4 and J is TRBJ2-3; 12 positions agree with TRBD2. This CDR3 spans 13 amino acids. After removal of 6 bases from V and 5 bases from J, the junction contained 0 bases not matched to a gene.

The chain links TRBV19 to TRBJ2-7; no definite D call. CDR1 is LNHDA and CDR2 is SQIVND in the germline V gene (reference sequence). Trimming took 3 bases from V and 6 from J, leaving 12 bases between them. The CDR3 has 13 residues. The CDR3 region is CASSMKRLSEQYF. The CDR3 bases are TGTGCCAGTAGTATGAAGCGTCTATCCGAGCAGTACTTC.

The rearrangement uses TRBV7-2 and TRBJ2-7; D assignment may be TRBD1 or TRBD2 (6 bases each). The V end lost 8 bases, the J end lost 0 bases, and 17 bases lay between the germline ends. Germline V CDR1 and CDR2: SGHTA, FQGNSA. The CDR3 is 15 residues long. The CDR3 is CASSQGGRYSYEQYF. The CDR3 DNA reads TGTGCCAGCTCTCAAGGGGGGCGATACTCCTACGAGCAGTACTTC.

This chain connects TRBV10-3 to TRBJ1-5; weak D call: TRBD1 (6 bases). Germline V gene sequence: CDR1 ENHRY, CDR2 SYGVKD. This CDR3 has 16 amino acids. V was pared by 0 bases and J by 7 bases, with 16 bases between. CDR3 nucleotide sequence: TGTGCCATCAGTGAGTCCAGTTACAGGGTAGGGCAGCCCCAGCATTTT. This encodes CAISESSYRVGQPQHF.

This chain joins TRBV7-8 and TRBJ2-1; 13 nucleotides line up with TRBD2. CDR1 is SGHVS, CDR2 FQNEAQ, per germline. The CDR3 sequence is 17 residues long. J lost 7 bases, V lost 2 bases, and 8 bases had no gene match. In DNA form, the CDR3 reads TGTGCCAGCAGCTTAAGCCGGACTAGCGGGAGTTTAAATGAGCAGTTCTTC. This sequence encodes CASSLSRTSGSLNEQFF.

As to this clone: Other DNA sequences from this sample encode an identical CDR3 as well. The chain couples TRBV6-1 to TRBJ1-2; D is unresolved. This CDR3 spans 13 amino acids. The germline CDR1 and CDR2 sequences are MNHNS and SASEGT. The V and J ends lost 0 bases and 3 bases respectively, with 5 bases between them. CDR3 residues: CASSEARDYGYTF. The DNA for the CDR3 is TGTGCCAGCAGTGAAGCCCGTGACTATGGCTACACCTTC.

CDR3: CASSIRGPNTEAFF. Here the CDR3 DNA reads TGTGCCAGTAGTATCAGGGGCCCGAACACTGAAGCTTTCTTT. The rearrangement joins TRBV19 to TRBJ1-1; tentative D call: TRBD1 (6 bases). The germline V and J ends were trimmed by 3 bases and 1 base, with 9 bases remaining between them. The germline V gene has CDR1 LNHDA and CDR2 SQIVND (reference sequence). This CDR3 region has 14 residues.

The table lists this clone with a count of one. This chain joins TRBV7-8 and TRBJ2-2, with a possible D match to TRBD1 (8 bases). The CDR3 contains 16 residues. V shed 3 bases and J shed 3 bases, with 14 bases lying between them. In germline, CDR1 is SGHVS, CDR2 FQNEAQ. This CDR3 is CASSFRTGRDTGELFF. In nucleotides, the CDR3 is TGTGCCAGCAGCTTTAGGACAGGGAGGGACACCGGGGAGCTGTTTTTT.

The chain employs TRBV19 and TRBJ1-5; D gene ambiguous. Germline V lookup: CDR1 LNHDA, CDR2 SQIVND (reference sequence). CDR3 length: 13 amino acids. With 4 bases removed from V and 7 bases from J, the gap between germline ends came to 11 bases. This chain's CDR3 is CASSTDLGQPQHF. In DNA, the CDR3 is TGTGCCAGTAGTACCGACCTCGGGCAGCCCCAGCATTTT.

The rearrangement links TRBV14 to TRBJ1-2; D unresolved. Trimming took off 0 bases at V and 4 bases at J, with 6 bases between the two ends. CDR3 length equals 13 residues. CDR1 is SGHDN, CDR2 FVKESK, per germline. The CDR3, as DNA: TGTGCCAGCAGCCAAGAGGAACGCTATGGCTACACCTTC. This sequence encodes CASSQEERYGYTF. Together with reference TRBV14 and TRBJ1-2, the CDR3 gives the full variable domain: EAGVTQFPSHSVIEKGQTVTLRCDPISGHDNLYWYRRVMGKEIKFLLHFVKESKQDESGMPNNRFLAERTGGTYSTLKVQPAELEDSGVYFCASSQEERYGYTFGSGTRLTVV.

J is TRBJ1-4 and V is TRBV4-1; D might be TRBD1 (5 bases). This CDR3 has 13 amino acids. Germline V CDR1 and CDR2: MGHRA, YSYEKL. Between the trimmed V and J ends, which lost 1 base and 8 bases, there was a span of 8 bases. The CDR3 reads CASSQVRQEKLFF. The CDR3 coding sequence is TGCGCCAGCAGCCAAGTAAGACAGGAAAAACTGTTTTTT.

The V gene is TRBV20-1, the J gene TRBJ2-7; 9 bases line up with TRBD2. Losses at the gene ends were 3 bases for V and 0 bases for J; bases not matched to a gene: 3. There are 14 residues in the CDR3. Germline CDR1 reads DFQATT; CDR2 reads SNEGSKA (reference sequence). In DNA form, the CDR3 reads TGCAGTGCTAGTGCTAGCGGGGCCTCCTACGAGCAGTACTTC. Its protein is CSASASGASYEQYF.

The CDR3, as DNA: TGTGCCAGCAGCTTAGGAAGCGGGAGGGCGGTTTTTGTGCAGTTCTTC. Amino acid sequence: CASSLGSGRAVFVQFF. This chain connects TRBV7-9 to TRBJ2-1, with 10 bases matching TRBD2. The CDR3 has 16 amino acids. The germline V gene encodes CDR1 SEHNR and CDR2 FQNEAQ (reference sequence). Trimming at V came to 1 base and at J to 12 bases, leaving 12 bases not matched to a gene.

The chain has TRBV27 and TRBJ2-7, with TRBD1 identical over 8 bases. Germline V CDR1 and CDR2: MNHEY, SMNVEV (reference sequence). The CDR3 length is 12 residues. J was trimmed by 5 bases and V by 8 bases; bases with no gene match: 5. The CDR3 DNA follows: TGTGCCAGCTCGGACAGGGTCCACGAGCAGTACTTC. The encoded protein is CASSDRVHEQYF.